These 8 T cell receptor beta chains came from one sample sequenced in a study of T cells in Graves' hyperthyroidism and ophthalmopathy (dated by TCRdb to the late 2010s). Libraries were constructed by multiplex PCR. The data were produced on an Illumina HiSeq 2000. The TCR beta CDR3 regions were amplified from the RNA transcripts. For the first round of RT-PCR on the TCR CDR3, the HTBI primer set was used together with the Qiagen OneStep RT-PCR kit. The public reads were run again by TCRdb, first through fastp at Q25 and then through MiXCR, and only productive beta chains were kept. Here each entry gathers all rows of one CDR3 protein and keeps the most common genes and DNA. This sample lists about 480,000 distinct CDR3 sequences; over 13% were detected once. The ten largest clones represent around a sixth of the sample. Sequencing input: blood. Receptor source: a woman aged 18 to 35 with Graves' hyperthyroidism.

Ten or more counts support this clonotype. The chain couples TRBV20-1 to TRBJ1-1; a possible D gene is TRBD1 (5 bases). Trimming took off 0 bases at V and 1 base at J, with 6 bases between the two ends. The germline V gene encodes CDR1 DFQATT and CDR2 SNEGSKA (reference sequence). The CDR3 has 13 residues. The chain's CDR3 is CSAREDRNTEAFF. The CDR3 nucleotides read TGCAGTGCTAGAGAAGACAGGAACACTGAAGCTTTCTTT.

This clonotype was recorded many times. The chain is built from TRBV7-9 and TRBJ1-1; TRBD1 is a possible D gene (5 bases). This CDR3 contains 14 residues. The V end lost 0 bases, the J end lost 4 bases, and 9 bases lay between the germline ends. CDR1 SEHNR and CDR2 FQNEAQ come from the germline V gene (reference sequence). In DNA form, the CDR3 reads TGTGCCAGCAGCTTAGCGCTGGACACCACTGAAGCTTTCTTT. Its protein is CASSLALDTTEAFF. Based on the CDR3 plus reference TRBV7-9 and TRBJ1-1, the full variable domain is DTGVSQNPRHKITKRGQNVTFRCDPISEHNRLYWYRQTLGQGPEFLTYFQNEAQLEKSRLLSDRFSAERPKGSFSTLEIQRTEQGDSAMYLCASSLALDTTEAFFGQGTRLTVV.

This clonotype has a count of ten or more. The CDR3: CASSYGRSEAFF. In DNA, the CDR3 is TGTGCCAGCAGCTATGGAAGGTCTGAAGCTTTCTTT. This chain connects TRBV5-6 to TRBJ1-1; D is undetermined. Germline-derived CDR1 and CDR2 are SGHDT and YYEEEE. This CDR3 has 12 residues. Trimming removed 3 bases at V and 6 bases at J, with 9 bases between.

Only a few counts were recorded for this clonotype. The V and J genes are TRBV29-1 and TRBJ1-1, with D possibly matching TRBD1 (6 bases). Trimming stripped 7 bases from V and 4 bases from J, with 13 bases between. Germline CDR1 and CDR2: SQVTM and ANQGSEA. CDR3 length equals 12 residues. CDR3 nucleotides: TGCAGCGCGCGACAGGCGAGCACTGAAGCTTTCTTT. This sequence encodes CSARQASTEAFF.

The V gene is TRBV4-2, the J gene TRBJ2-7, with a possible D match to TRBD2 (5 bases). The DNA matches TRBJ2-1 better at its end, which makes the J call doubtful. This CDR3 contains 13 residues. Germline values: CDR1 LGHNA, CDR2 YNFKEQ. In nucleotides, the CDR3 is TGTGCCAGCAGCCAACCAGCGGCCTACGAGCAGTTCTTC. It specifies CASSQPAAYEQFF.

This clonotype was recorded many times. The rearrangement links TRBV6-1 to TRBJ2-1; TRBD1 aligns across 7 bases. The CDR3 covers 16 residues. CDR1 is MNHNS, CDR2 SASEGT, per germline. Trimming cost V 5 bases and J 7 bases; bases outside gene matches: 14. The DNA of the CDR3 is TGTGCCAGCAGTAGGCGTCTTAGGGGGCAACCTAATGAGCAGTTCTTC. Its translation is CASSRRLRGQPNEQFF.

On this clonotype: A much larger clone is a single base away; this may be a read error. The CDR3 sequence is CASEDGGANTGAFF. The CDR3 bases are TGTGCCAGCGAGGACGGGGGCGCGAACACTGGAGCTTTCTTT. The rearrangement uses TRBV2 and TRBJ1-1; a possible D gene is TRBD1 (6 bases). CDR1 SNHLY and CDR2 FYNNEI come from the germline V gene. The CDR3 consists of 14 residues. The variable domain in full, with the rest retrieved from reference TRBV2 and TRBJ1-1, is EPEVTQTPSHQVTQMGQEVILRCVPISNHLYFYWYRQILGQKVEFLVSFYNNEISEKSEIFDDQFSVERPDGSNFTLKIRSTKLEDSAMYFCASEDGGANTGAFFGQGTRLTVV.

In this sample, this clonotype turned up many times. J is TRBJ2-1 and V is TRBV18; D is unclear. Per the germline V gene, CDR1 is KGHSH and CDR2 is LQKENI. Trimming removed 3 bases at V and 7 bases at J, with 7 bases between. CDR3 size: 12 residues. The CDR3 reads CASSPAPNEQFF. The CDR3 bases are TGTGCCAGCTCACCGGCACCAAATGAGCAGTTCTTC.